The 19 T cell receptor beta chains in this list originate from one sample, sequenced in a study of cytomegalovirus exposure and HLA in healthy donors. PCR amplification relied on 60 Vbeta primers (plus 13 Jbeta primers). Repertoires were generated with immunoSEQ multiplex PCR, while TCRdb's copy carries only in-frame clones and drops some. The sample lists some 150,000 clones; more than 80% were seen once. Sequencing was carried out using PBMCs. These receptors all come from a woman aged 25-40 years in good health and CMV-seropositive.

This chain joins TRBV13 and TRBJ2-1; 9 positions agree with TRBD2. V was pared by 5 bases and J by 5 bases, with 7 bases of the junction left unmatched. The V gene's germline CDR1 is PRHDT and CDR2 FYEKMQ (reference sequence). The CDR3 sequence is 15 residues long. The CDR3: CASSPSGGPHNEQFF. Here the CDR3 DNA reads TGTGCCAGCAGCCCCAGCGGGGGGCCTCACAATGAGCAGTTCTTC.

A note on this clone: The sample has other DNA sequences that encode this CDR3 too. The chain links TRBV5-1 to TRBJ2-3; no definite D call. There are 12 residues in the CDR3. Germline loops: CDR1 SGHRS, CDR2 YFSETQ. The germline V and J ends were trimmed by 3 bases and 3 bases, with 5 bases remaining between them. This CDR3 reads CASSYLTDTQYF. Written as DNA, the CDR3 is TGCGCCAGCAGCTATCTGACAGATACGCAGTATTTT.

The chain carries TRBV5-1 and TRBJ1-2, with a weak D call TRBD1 (5 bases). The germline V and J ends were trimmed by 4 bases and 6 bases, with 16 bases remaining between them. The V gene's germline CDR1 is SGHRS and CDR2 YFSETQ. The CDR3 runs 14 residues. The CDR3 loop reads CASSPVRGDNGYTF. In nucleotides, the CDR3 is TGCGCCAGCAGCCCGGTAAGGGGTGACAATGGCTACACCTTC.

This chain connects TRBV2 to TRBJ1-1; D not certain. The CDR3 loop spans 16 amino acids. Germline CDR1 SNHLY, CDR2 FYNNEI. Trimming removed 4 bases from V and 1 base from J, with 16 bases in between. The CDR3 region is CASSVSPAWANTEAFF. DNA for the CDR3: TGTGCCAGCAGTGTTTCCCCAGCCTGGGCGAACACTGAAGCTTTCTTT. The whole variable domain, filled in from reference TRBV2 and TRBJ1-1, reads EPEVTQTPSHQVTQMGQEVILRCVPISNHLYFYWYRQILGQKVEFLVSFYNNEISEKSEIFDDQFSVERPDGSNFTLKIRSTKLEDSAMYFCASSVSPAWANTEAFFGQGTRLTVV.

A few counts support this clone. CDR3 in DNA: TGTGCCAGCAGCGTAAATAGCGGTTTTACCTACGAGCAGTACTTC. This gives the protein CASSVNSGFTYEQYF. This sequence joins TRBV9 and TRBJ2-7, with a possible D match to TRBD2 (6 bases). V was clipped by 1 base and J by 2 bases, with 13 bases between them. Germline CDR1 reads SGDLS; CDR2 reads YYNGEE. This CDR3 is built from 15 residues.

Only a few counts were recorded for this clone. This chain uses TRBV4-3 with TRBJ1-2; TRBD1 aligns across 7 bases. V trimming: 2 bases; J trimming: 2 bases; junction bases outside the gene matches: 5. This CDR3 is 15 amino acids long. Germline V gives CDR1 LGHNA, CDR2 YSLEER. CDR3 region: CASSQPWDSNYGYTF. DNA of the CDR3: TGCGCCAGCAGCCAACCGTGGGACAGCAACTATGGCTACACCTTC.

This chain uses TRBV15 with TRBJ1-1, with 9 nucleotides matching TRBD1. V dropped 5 bases and J dropped 7; count of bases not matched to a gene: 5. Germline CDR1 reads LNHNV; CDR2 reads YYDKDF (reference sequence). CDR3 length: 13 residues. CDR3 bases: TGTGCCACCAGCCCGGGACAGGGTATTGAAGCTTTCTTT. Encoded protein: CATSPGQGIEAFF.

The chain recombines TRBV7-2 with TRBJ2-5; D is perhaps TRBD2 (6 bases). V shed 0 bases and J shed 2 bases, with 13 bases lying between them. Looked up from germline, CDR1 is SGHTA and CDR2 is FQGNSA. The CDR3 consists of 16 residues. DNA for the CDR3: TGTGCCAGCAGCTTAGCACGCGGGGCGGGGCAAGAGACCCAGTACTTC. Translated: CASSLARGAGQETQYF.

The chain is built from TRBV7-8 and TRBJ2-7, with a tentative D call TRBD1 (6 bases). Germline V lookup: CDR1 SGHVS, CDR2 FQNEAQ. The V and J ends lost 5 bases and 4 bases respectively, with 21 bases between them. This CDR3 has 16 amino acids. CDR3 protein: CASSTKFGQLKYEQYF. The CDR3 bases are TGTGCCAGCAGCACAAAATTCGGACAGTTAAAATACGAGCAGTACTTC.

In this sample, this clone turned up once. CDR3 nucleotide sequence: TGTGCCAGCAGCTTCGGGACAGGGGAGCAGTACTTC. It is translated as CASSFGTGEQYF. V usage is TRBV28 and J usage is TRBJ2-7; 9 bases match TRBD1. This CDR3 has 12 amino acids. V lost 6 bases and J lost 7; bases outside the gene matches: 4. In germline, CDR1 is MDHEN, CDR2 SYDVKM.

This clone was seen a single time. The chain uses TRBV5-4 and TRBJ2-3; 8 nucleotides line up with TRBD1. In germline, CDR1 is SGHNT, CDR2 YYREEE (reference sequence). With V trimmed by 4 bases and J by 4 bases, 8 bases remained unmatched. CDR3 length: 15 amino acids. CDR3 sequence (DNA): TGTGCCAGCAGCCCTTCAGGGGGCATCGCAGATACGCAGTATTTT. Translation gives CASSPSGGIADTQYF. The entire variable domain, with the rest obtained from reference TRBV5-4 and TRBJ2-3, is as follows: ETGVTQSPTHLIKTRGQQVTLRCSSQSGHNTVSWYQQALGQGPQFIFQYYREEENGRGNFPPRFSGLQFPNYSSELNVNALELDDSALYLCASSPSGGIADTQYFGPGTRLTVL.

This clone has just one count. The chain is built from TRBV7-3 and TRBJ1-1; D perhaps matches TRBD1 (6 bases). CDR1 and CDR2 (germline): SGHTA, FQGTGA. V was shortened by 4 bases and J by 1 base, with 13 bases between the two germline ends. The CDR3 loop spans 15 amino acids. CDR3 sequence (DNA): TGTGCCAGCAGCTCCTCCCGGGACACGAACACTGAAGCTTTCTTT. It yields the protein CASSSSRDTNTEAFF.

The chain links TRBV7-2 to TRBJ2-7, with 7 bases aligning to TRBD1. Germline trimming cut 1 base from V and 7 bases from J; bases unmatched to any gene: 10. The germline gives CDR1 SGHTA, CDR2 FQGNSA. The CDR3 totals 15 residues. The CDR3 reads CASSLGQGMGREQYF. CDR3 coding DNA: TGTGCCAGCAGCTTAGGACAGGGAATGGGAAGAGAGCAGTACTTC. The full variable domain, completed using reference TRBV7-2 and TRBJ2-7, is GAGVSQSPSNKVTEKGKDVELRCDPISGHTALYWYRQSLGQGLEFLIYFQGNSAPDKSGLPSDRFSAERTGGSVSTLTIQRTQQEDSAVYLCASSLGQGMGREQYFGPGTRLTVT.

Only one count was recorded for this clone. This chain connects TRBV6-1 to TRBJ1-5, with D perhaps matching TRBD1 (6 bases). The CDR3 spans 15 residues. The V gene's germline CDR1 is MNHNS and CDR2 SASEGT. V lost 4 bases and J 2 bases, leaving 12 bases between the germline ends. DNA for the CDR3: TGTGCCAGCAGTGGATACAGGGCCGGCAATCAGCCCCAGCATTTT. Translating gives CASSGYRAGNQPQHF.

This CDR3 reads CASRIPGQSYEQYF. The CDR3, as DNA: TGTGCCAGCAGGATACCGGGACAATCCTACGAGCAGTACTTC. The chain has TRBV28 and TRBJ2-7, with D possibly being TRBD1 (6 bases). Germline loops: CDR1 MDHEN, CDR2 SYDVKM. V dropped 6 bases and J dropped 1 base, with 13 bases sitting between them. The CDR3 extends over 14 amino acids. Complete variable domain (other parts from reference TRBV28 and TRBJ2-7): DVKVTQSSRYLVKRTGEKVFLECVQDMDHENMFWYRQDPGLGLRLIYFSYDVKMKEKGDIPEGYSVSREKKERFSLILESASTNQTSMYLCASRIPGQSYEQYFGPGTRLTVT.

For the CDR3, the DNA is TGTGCCAGCAGCCCACAGGGGGGGAACACTGAAGCTTTCTTT. The encoded protein is CASSPQGGNTEAFF. This sequence joins TRBV5-5 and TRBJ1-1, with 8 bases fitting TRBD1. Germline V gene data show CDR1 as SGHKS and CDR2 as YYEKEE (reference sequence). The length of the CDR3 is 14 residues. J gave up 1 base and V 4 bases, and 3 bases lay outside the gene matches.

The rearrangement uses TRBV6-1 and TRBJ2-3; D is perhaps TRBD1 (6 bases). Trimming left V 6 bases short and J 0 bases short, with 13 bases between. Per the germline V gene, CDR1 is MNHNS and CDR2 is SASEGT. The CDR3 runs to 15 residues. The CDR3 reads CASSFLRGSTDTQYF. The CDR3 DNA reads TGTGCCAGCAGCTTTCTCAGGGGAAGCACAGATACGCAGTATTTT.

This sequence joins TRBV7-8 and TRBJ2-5, with D tentatively TRBD2 (6 bases). V shed 5 bases and J shed 0 bases, with 13 bases lying between them. This CDR3 is built from 15 residues. CDR1 SGHVS and CDR2 FQNEAQ come from the germline V gene. The CDR3 sequence is CASSIGTGDQETQYF. The CDR3 nucleotides read TGTGCCAGCAGCATAGGAACGGGGGACCAAGAGACCCAGTACTTC.

The genes are TRBV4-3 and TRBJ2-1; 11 nucleotides match TRBD2. V shed 1 base, J shed 4 bases, and the junction held 3 bases outside the gene matches. The length of the CDR3 is 16 residues. Germline lookup yields CDR1 LGHNA and CDR2 YSLEER. The CDR3 DNA sequence: TGCGCCAGCAGCCAAGCCCCTAGCGGGGGGTACAATGAGCAGTTCTTC. Translation gives CASSQAPSGGYNEQFF.